This is a list of T cell receptor beta chains from one sample in a study of cytomegalovirus exposure and HLA in healthy donors. The assay was immunoSEQ multiplex PCR, and TCRdb's table has in-frame clones only and misses some. This sample contains approximately 47,000 clones. The source material was PBMCs. These receptor sequences come from a male donor in good health and CMV-seronegative. CDR3s leave out the opening cysteine and the closing phenylalanine or tryptophan. Each record gives: V gene, D gene, CDR3 length, J gene, CDR3 protein. A D gene is named only where the DNA matches it firmly.

V gene: TRBV6-5
D gene: -
CDR3 length: 10
J gene: TRBJ1-6
CDR3 protein: ASSYKNSPLH

V gene: TRBV29-1
D gene: -
CDR3 length: 10
J gene: TRBJ1-1
CDR3 protein: SVEGGNTEAF

V gene: TRBV4-3
D gene: -
CDR3 length: 13
J gene: TRBJ1-2
CDR3 protein: ASSQDSGVRNGYT

V gene: TRBV30
D gene: TRBD1
CDR3 length: 12
J gene: TRBJ1-1
CDR3 protein: AWRGDSLNTEAF

V gene: TRBV9
D gene: TRBD1
CDR3 length: 13
J gene: TRBJ2-1
CDR3 protein: ASSPTGSGTNEQF

V gene: TRBV29-1
D gene: TRBD1
CDR3 length: 11
J gene: TRBJ2-7
CDR3 protein: SVDRGRIGEQY

V gene: TRBV5-8
D gene: -
CDR3 length: 14
J gene: TRBJ1-1
CDR3 protein: ASSLVVGGGVTEAF

V gene: TRBV29-1
D gene: -
CDR3 length: 10
J gene: TRBJ1-1
CDR3 protein: SVNEGDTEAF

V gene: TRBV6-5
D gene: TRBD1
CDR3 length: 13
J gene: TRBJ1-1
CDR3 protein: ASSYLQGGVTEAF

V gene: TRBV6-1
D gene: -
CDR3 length: 11
J gene: TRBJ1-4
CDR3 protein: ASSDEAINPLF

V gene: TRBV6-5
D gene: -
CDR3 length: 14
J gene: TRBJ1-6
CDR3 protein: ASSYLSGRNNSPLH

V gene: TRBV27
D gene: TRBD1
CDR3 length: 11
J gene: TRBJ1-2
CDR3 protein: ASSWDRGYGYT

V gene: TRBV6-1
D gene: TRBD1
CDR3 length: 12
J gene: TRBJ1-1
CDR3 protein: ASSERRTGAEAF

V gene: TRBV6-1
D gene: TRBD2
CDR3 length: 12
J gene: -
CDR3 protein: ASRTSGGAHEQY

V gene: TRBV12-5
D gene: -
CDR3 length: 12
J gene: TRBJ1-5
CDR3 protein: ASGLGGGGQPQH

V gene: TRBV5-4
D gene: -
CDR3 length: 12
J gene: TRBJ1-1
CDR3 protein: ASTMSGAGTEAF

V gene: TRBV29-1
D gene: TRBD2
CDR3 length: 11
J gene: TRBJ2-3
CDR3 protein: SVSSGVGDTQY

V gene: TRBV6-1
D gene: TRBD1
CDR3 length: 12
J gene: TRBJ1-5
CDR3 protein: ASIGTGRNQPQH

V gene: TRBV7-9
D gene: -
CDR3 length: 12
J gene: TRBJ2-1
CDR3 protein: ASKRAGARNEQF

V gene: TRBV6-6
D gene: -
CDR3 length: 12
J gene: TRBJ1-5
CDR3 protein: ASTGTNSNQPQH

V gene: TRBV27
D gene: TRBD2
CDR3 length: 16
J gene: TRBJ2-1
CDR3 protein: ASSLFVRRAGEHNEQF

V gene: TRBV27
D gene: TRBD1
CDR3 length: 11
J gene: TRBJ1-4
CDR3 protein: ASRTGLGEKLF

V gene: TRBV6-6
D gene: -
CDR3 length: 13
J gene: TRBJ1-5
CDR3 protein: ASSYSQVSNQPQH

V gene: TRBV18
D gene: TRBD1
CDR3 length: 14
J gene: TRBJ2-5
CDR3 protein: ASSPPLGGEGETQY

V gene: TRBV15
D gene: TRBD2
CDR3 length: 14
J gene: TRBJ2-3
CDR3 protein: ATSRRLAEGTDTQY

V gene: TRBV25-1
D gene: TRBD1
CDR3 length: 11
J gene: TRBJ1-6
CDR3 protein: ASRGQGGSPLH

V gene: TRBV6-4
D gene: -
CDR3 length: 11
J gene: TRBJ2-2
CDR3 protein: ASSDRGTGELF

V gene: TRBV30
D gene: TRBD2
CDR3 length: 11
J gene: TRBJ2-7
CDR3 protein: AWTRVAGGEQY

V gene: TRBV9
D gene: -
CDR3 length: 11
J gene: TRBJ2-3
CDR3 protein: ASSYRLTDTQY

V gene: TRBV5-4
D gene: -
CDR3 length: 12
J gene: TRBJ2-7
CDR3 protein: ASSLGAEVYEQY

V gene: TRBV14
D gene: -
CDR3 length: 15
J gene: TRBJ1-6
CDR3 protein: ASSQEIGGSYNSPLH

V gene: TRBV7-6
D gene: TRBD1
CDR3 length: 11
J gene: TRBJ2-5
CDR3 protein: ASSRGQGETQY

V gene: TRBV19
D gene: TRBD1
CDR3 length: 13
J gene: TRBJ1-5
CDR3 protein: ASRMGQGVDQPQH

V gene: TRBV6-1
D gene: TRBD1
CDR3 length: 14
J gene: TRBJ2-2
CDR3 protein: ASSVQGALNTGELF

V gene: TRBV30
D gene: TRBD1
CDR3 length: 13
J gene: TRBJ1-5
CDR3 protein: AWSPETGVSQPQH

V gene: TRBV9
D gene: -
CDR3 length: 13
J gene: TRBJ1-1
CDR3 protein: ASSGAGIPGTEAF

V gene: TRBV13
D gene: -
CDR3 length: 11
J gene: TRBJ1-4
CDR3 protein: ASRRDKNEKLF

V gene: TRBV5-1
D gene: TRBD1
CDR3 length: 13
J gene: TRBJ2-7
CDR3 protein: ASSSTGAKSYEQY

V gene: TRBV4-1
D gene: -
CDR3 length: 11
J gene: TRBJ1-1
CDR3 protein: ASSQDRNTEAF

V gene: TRBV30
D gene: -
CDR3 length: 13
J gene: TRBJ1-1
CDR3 protein: AWRPPGAQNTEAF

V gene: TRBV6-5
D gene: TRBD1
CDR3 length: 11
J gene: TRBJ1-1
CDR3 protein: ASNYRGTSEAF

V gene: TRBV6-5
D gene: -
CDR3 length: 13
J gene: TRBJ2-2
CDR3 protein: ASSYSEGVSGELF

V gene: TRBV5-1
D gene: TRBD1
CDR3 length: 12
J gene: TRBJ1-1
CDR3 protein: ASSRGGEDTEAF

V gene: TRBV6-5
D gene: TRBD1
CDR3 length: 12
J gene: TRBJ1-2
CDR3 protein: ASRGQGVGYGYT

V gene: TRBV28
D gene: -
CDR3 length: 13
J gene: TRBJ1-1
CDR3 protein: ASSPPAGVNTEAF

V gene: TRBV27
D gene: TRBD1
CDR3 length: 13
J gene: TRBJ1-2
CDR3 protein: ASRNRDSQFYGYT

V gene: TRBV11-2
D gene: TRBD2
CDR3 length: 12
J gene: TRBJ2-7
CDR3 protein: ASSPTSGTYEQY

V gene: TRBV6-5
D gene: -
CDR3 length: 9
J gene: TRBJ1-5
CDR3 protein: ASGAGAPQH

V gene: TRBV6-1
D gene: TRBD1
CDR3 length: 11
J gene: TRBJ2-7
CDR3 protein: ASSGTGFGEQY

V gene: TRBV10-1
D gene: -
CDR3 length: 12
J gene: TRBJ1-5
CDR3 protein: ASRGGLSNQPQH

V gene: TRBV5-4
D gene: -
CDR3 length: 14
J gene: TRBJ2-5
CDR3 protein: ASSLSPGTSQETQY

V gene: TRBV6-1
D gene: -
CDR3 length: 11
J gene: TRBJ2-5
CDR3 protein: ASSQGYQETQY